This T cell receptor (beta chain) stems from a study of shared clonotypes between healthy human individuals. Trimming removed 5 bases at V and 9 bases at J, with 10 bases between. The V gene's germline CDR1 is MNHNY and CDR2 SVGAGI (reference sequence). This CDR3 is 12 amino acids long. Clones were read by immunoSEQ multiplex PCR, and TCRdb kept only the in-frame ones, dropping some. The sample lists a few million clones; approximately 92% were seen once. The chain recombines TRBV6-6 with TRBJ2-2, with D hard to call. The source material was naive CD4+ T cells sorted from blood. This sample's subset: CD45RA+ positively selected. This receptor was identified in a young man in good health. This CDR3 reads CASSPATRELFF. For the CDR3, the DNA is TGTGCCAGCAGTCCCGCTACGAGGGAGCTGTTTTTT.